This TCR beta chain derives from a study of blood T cell repertoires in COVID-19. In the study overall: The study drew acute and convalescent COVID-19 samples from the United States, Italy and Spain. PBMCs, B-cell-depleted T cells, or T cells were the source of the cDNA or gDNA that made up the material.

The CDR3 spans 15 residues. The junction had 5 bases not matched to a gene; V was cut back by 3 bases and J by 2 bases. Looked up from germline, CDR1 is KGHSH and CDR2 is LQKENI. In the original workflow: Reference gene primer amplification gave nucleated cell count estimates. Sequencing was performed with immunoSEQ multiplex PCR; in TCRdb, only in-frame clones are kept and a portion is missing. The V and J calls and clone size are taken from that table; D and trimming were inferred from the DNA. The sample shows 200,000 to 250,000 clones, around 82% of them seen only once. The V gene is TRBV18, the J gene TRBJ1-2; 8 nucleotides match TRBD1. The sequencing sample was made of peripheral blood. The sequence came from a woman in her seventies with acute or convalescent COVID-19. The CDR3 DNA reads as TGTGCCAGCTCACCCCTACGGACAGGGAACTATGGCTACACCTTC. Residues: CASSPLRTGNYGYTF.